The T cell receptor (beta chain) under discussion was sequenced for a study of T-cell reconstitution after alpha-beta-depleted transplantation in children. Germline V CDR1 and CDR2: SGHTA, FQGTGA. There are 13 residues in the CDR3. The ends were cut back, 2 bases at V and 7 bases at J, with 9 bases in the middle. This sample's TCRbeta library carried unique molecular identifier barcodes. TCRdb re-derived calls from the PCR reads in MiXCR, one entry per CDR3 protein. The sample includes around 700,000 distinct CDR3 sequences, approximately 14% of them seen just once. Many counts were recorded for this clonotype.

The material sequenced was PBMCs, taken before TCRalphabeta/CD19-depleted stem cell transplant. V gene TRBV7-3 combines with J gene TRBJ1-5, with no clear D. The sequence was obtained from a girl under 10 years old with congenital amegakaryocytic thrombocytopenia, due to receive a stem cell transplant. CDR3 DNA sequence: TGTGCCAGCAGCTTATCTCAAGGACAGCCCCAGCATTTT. Amino acid sequence: CASSLSQGQPQHF.